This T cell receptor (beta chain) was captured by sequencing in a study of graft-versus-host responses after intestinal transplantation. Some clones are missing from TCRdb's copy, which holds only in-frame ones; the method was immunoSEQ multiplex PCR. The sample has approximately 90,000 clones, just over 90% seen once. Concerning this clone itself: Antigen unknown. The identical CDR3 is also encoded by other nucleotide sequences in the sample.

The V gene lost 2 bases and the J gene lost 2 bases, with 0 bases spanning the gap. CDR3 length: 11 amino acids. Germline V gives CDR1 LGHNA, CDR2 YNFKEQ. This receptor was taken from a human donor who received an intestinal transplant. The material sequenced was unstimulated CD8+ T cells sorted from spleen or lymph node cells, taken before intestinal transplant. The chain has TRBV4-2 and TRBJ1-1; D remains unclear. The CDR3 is CASSQNTEAFF. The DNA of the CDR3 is TGTGCCAGCAGCCAAAACACTGAAGCTTTCTTT.